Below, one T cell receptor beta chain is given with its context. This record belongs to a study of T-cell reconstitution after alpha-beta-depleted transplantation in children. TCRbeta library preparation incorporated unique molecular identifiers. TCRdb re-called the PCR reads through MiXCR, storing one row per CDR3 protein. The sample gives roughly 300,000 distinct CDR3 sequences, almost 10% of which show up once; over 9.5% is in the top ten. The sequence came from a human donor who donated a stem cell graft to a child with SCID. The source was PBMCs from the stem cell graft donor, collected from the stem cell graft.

CDR3 bases: TGTGCCAGCAGTTTAGTCCCGGGACCGCAGTTCTTC. This translates into CASSLVPGPQFF. The chain uses TRBV12-3 or TRBV12-4 and TRBJ2-1; D may correspond to TRBD1 or TRBD2 (5 bases each). V lost 1 base and J lost 12, with 10 bases in between. The CDR3 sequence is 12 residues long.